The 14 T cell receptor beta chains below come from one sample, sequenced in a study of early T cells in non-severe SARS-CoV-2 infection. MiXCR, applied by TCRdb to the 5' RACE reads, yields one record per CDR3 protein. Altogether approximately 75,000 distinct CDR3 sequences are present, about 14% being singletons, with the ten largest covering approximately 3.8%. Sequences were derived from whole blood, sampled at baseline. These receptors were collected from an adult who was a healthcare worker with PCR-confirmed SARS-CoV-2 infection or an uninfected control (not recorded which).

The table lists this clonotype with many counts. The J gene is TRBJ2-7, the V gene TRBV27, with D perhaps matching TRBD1 or TRBD2 (5 bases each). The V gene lost 4 bases and the J gene lost 0 bases, with 7 bases spanning the gap. There are 13 residues in the CDR3. Per the germline V gene, CDR1 is MNHEY and CDR2 is SMNVEV (reference sequence). This chain's CDR3 is CASSWGSSYEQYF. For the CDR3, the DNA is TGTGCCAGCAGTTGGGGGAGCTCCTACGAGCAGTACTTC.

This clonotype has ten or more counts. The chain links TRBV11-2 to TRBJ2-2; D gene ambiguous. Per germline, CDR1 SGHAT and CDR2 FQNNGV. The CDR3 runs 11 residues. Between the trimmed V and J ends, which lost 1 base and 7 bases, there was a span of 1 base. CDR3 sequence: CASSLVGELFF. Written as DNA, the CDR3 is TGTGCCAGCAGCTTAGTCGGGGAGCTGTTTTTT. The full variable domain, in which reference TRBV11-2 and TRBJ2-2 provide the parts outside the CDR3, is EAGVAQSPRYKIIEKRQSVAFWCNPISGHATLYWYQQILGQGPKLLIQFQNNGVVDDSQLPKDRFSAERLKGVDSTLKIQPAKLEDSAVYLCASSLVGELFFGEGSRLTVL.

This clonotype was recorded at least ten times. This chain links TRBV5-4 with TRBJ1-1; the D gene is possibly TRBD1 (5 bases). CDR3 length equals 17 residues. The V gene lost 9 bases and the J gene lost 0 bases, with 24 bases spanning the gap. Germline CDR1 reads SGHNT; CDR2 reads YYREEE (reference sequence). DNA of the CDR3: TGTGCCACCGCCTTGGGGCTTGGCGGAGGAATGAACACTGAAGCTTTCTTT. Protein product: CATALGLGGGMNTEAFF.

In its sample, this clonotype was seen many times. The chain uses TRBV6-1 and TRBJ1-4, with a weak D call TRBD1 (6 bases). CDR3 length: 16 residues. Per germline, CDR1 MNHNS and CDR2 SASEGT. Between the trimmed V and J ends, which lost 6 bases and 5 bases, there was a span of 19 bases. The DNA of the CDR3 is TGTGCCAGCAGCCCAAATCAGGGGATTCGGAATGAAAAACTGTTTTTT. Encoded protein: CASSPNQGIRNEKLFF.

Written as DNA, the CDR3 is TGTGCCAGCAGCCAACCGGGGAAGGGTGCTAAAAACATTCAGTACTTC. The encoded protein is CASSQPGKGAKNIQYF. The rearrangement joins TRBV14 to TRBJ2-4; D possibly corresponds to TRBD2 (5 bases). Trimming removed 2 bases at V and 4 bases at J, with 15 bases between. Germline assignment: CDR1 SGHDN and CDR2 FVKESK. This CDR3 is built from 16 residues.

The rearrangement links TRBV15 to TRBJ2-3; D ambiguous. Trimming shortened V by 6 bases and J by 10 bases, and 14 bases separated the two germline ends. This CDR3 has 12 residues. Germline assignment: CDR1 LNHNV and CDR2 YYDKDF (reference sequence). In DNA, the CDR3 is TGTGCCACCAGTTTTCCCCTCGGAGCGCAGTATTTT. It is translated as CATSFPLGAQYF. Variable domain in full (rest from reference TRBV15 and TRBJ2-3): DAMVIQNPRYQVTQFGKPVTLSCSQTLNHNVMYWYQQKSSQAPKLLFHYYDKDFNNEADTPDNFQSRRPNTSFCFLDIRSPGLGDTAMYLCATSFPLGAQYFGPGTRLTVL.

This clonotype was seen only a few times. The genes are TRBV6-5 and TRBJ2-5; unclear D gene. The CDR3 consists of 13 residues. Germline V gives CDR1 MNHEY, CDR2 SVGAGI. Trimming pared 6 bases from V and 7 bases from J, leaving 15 bases between. CDR3 region: CASSPTARRTQYF. Here the CDR3 DNA reads TGTGCCAGCAGCCCGACGGCCCGAAGGACCCAGTACTTC.

The J gene is TRBJ2-2, the V gene TRBV6-2 or TRBV6-3; D may be TRBD2 (6 bases). The ends were cut back, 2 bases at V and 6 bases at J, with 13 bases in the middle. The CDR3 spans 15 residues. Germline V CDR1 and CDR2: MNHEY, SVGEGT. CDR3: CASSYTLGGAGELFF. CDR3 DNA: TGTGCCAGCAGTTACACCCTCGGGGGAGCCGGGGAGCTGTTTTTT.

V usage is TRBV19 and J usage is TRBJ1-1, with 10 bases lining up with TRBD1. J gave up 5 bases and V 4 bases, and 10 bases lay outside the gene matches. Per germline, CDR1 LNHDA and CDR2 SQIVND (reference sequence). The CDR3 length is 16 residues. The CDR3 DNA reads as TGTGCCAGTAGTACGGGACAGGGGCTCGGAGGGACTGAAGCTTTCTTT. Protein product: CASSTGQGLGGTEAFF.

This clonotype appeared a few times. The genes are TRBV25-1 and TRBJ2-1, with 15 bases aligning to TRBD2. This CDR3 region has 17 residues. After removal of 1 base from V and 8 bases from J, the junction contained 6 bases not matched to a gene. Germline-derived CDR1 and CDR2 are MGHDK and SYGVNS. The CDR3 coding sequence is TGTGCCAGCAGTGAATTGAGGACTAGCGGGAGGGAGGATGAGCAGTTCTTC. It is translated as CASSELRTSGREDEQFF. The complete variable domain, with remaining parts taken from reference TRBV25-1 and TRBJ2-1, reads EADIYQTPRYLVIGTGKKITLECSQTMGHDKMYWYQQDPGMELHLIHYSYGVNSTEKGDLSSESTVSRIRTEHFPLTLESARPSHTSQYLCASSELRTSGREDEQFFGPGTRLTVL.

The chain uses TRBV28 and TRBJ1-1; 11 nucleotides match TRBD1. Germline values: CDR1 MDHEN, CDR2 SYDVKM. This CDR3 contains 14 residues. The J segment lost 4 bases and the V segment lost 5 bases, leaving 3 bases of the junction unmatched. As DNA, the CDR3 is TGTGCCAGCAGTCGGGACAGGGGGGGCACTGAAGCTTTCTTT. This sequence encodes CASSRDRGGTEAFF.

This clonotype has a handful of counts. The V gene is TRBV5-1, the J gene TRBJ2-7; no clear D gene. Germline V gives CDR1 SGHRS, CDR2 YFSETQ. This CDR3 region has 11 residues. V lost 1 base, J lost 4 bases, and 3 bases lay in between. In nucleotides, the CDR3 is TGCGCCAGCAGCTTGATGTACGAGCAGTACTTC. It specifies CASSLMYEQYF.

The chain is built from TRBV6-6 and TRBJ1-1, with TRBD1 matching over 10 bases. V dropped 4 bases and J dropped 5; count of bases not matched to a gene: 16. The CDR3 sequence is 18 residues long. Germline CDR1 and CDR2: MNHNY and SVGAGI (reference sequence). CDR3 residues: CASSSLPGPGQGKTEAFF. The CDR3 DNA reads as TGTGCCAGCAGTTCCCTCCCAGGACCGGGACAGGGGAAAACTGAAGCTTTCTTT.

The sample holds many counts of this clonotype. The J gene is TRBJ2-2, the V gene TRBV2; the D is unclear. The CDR3 extends over 13 amino acids. V lost 6 bases to trimming and J lost 6 bases, with 11 bases between them. CDR1 is SNHLY, CDR2 FYNNEI, per germline. The CDR3 nucleotides are TGTGCCAGCAGGGACGGCGTCCCCGGGGAGCTGTTTTTT. Translation gives CASRDGVPGELFF.